The present entry profiles one TCR beta chain with its context. A single count supports this clonotype. The antigen it binds to is not known. Compared with germline, one end of the junction differs, possibly owing to a read error. From cysteine to phenylalanine, the CDR3 is 15 amino acids long. The entry retains the CDR3 DNA only, 45 bases that are in frame from base 1. CDR1 MNHEY and CDR2 SMNVEV are derived from the germline V gene (reference sequence). This record comes from a study of relationships among human T cell subsets (dated by TCRdb to the early 2010s). Study-level background: Sequencing was performed on eight distinct blood T cell populations: pan T, CD8 cytotoxic, regulatory, Th1, Th2, naive plus transitional, activated and memory cells. Study-wide conclusions, independent of this receptor: More than 60% of CD8+ cytotoxic sequences came from clones with more than 100 reads, while the regulatory and Th2 subsets showed few clones of that size. No statistically significant differences in V, D and J usage, CDR3 length or N-nucleotide additions were observed among the seven subsets. Substantial CDR3 sharing among Th1, Th2 and regulatory T cells was interpreted as suggesting stochastic cell fate choices. The bead-based sorting could not exclude a CD4+CD8+ double-positive population.

Memory T cells were selected as CD45RA-RO+ cells with anti-CD45RO beads from the CD45RA-negative fraction. Miltenyi superparamagnetic beads coated with subset-specific monoclonal antibodies were used to isolate the T cell subsets. Every T cell population was isolated from peripheral blood. Mononuclear cells were obtained from whole blood by Ficoll separation, and monocytes were then depleted with anti-CD14 microbeads. Isolated cell populations were immediately resuspended in RNAprotect reagent. Library preparation employed multiplex PCR. TCRdb shows the sequencer as 454 GS FLX. TCR alpha and beta CDR3 regions were amplified from mRNA by semiquantitative ARM-PCR. In ARM-PCR, tagged nested gene-specific primers were used first, and communal superprimers then performed exponential amplification. Before the second amplification round was performed on first-round PCR products, the nested primers were removed by exonuclease. The amplicons were sequenced on the 454 platform, which can rapidly sequence millions of DNA fragments without cloning bias. A read mappable to both V and J germline segments was defined as an effective read. Per the source publication's procedure: Reads were assigned to germline V, D and J segments with IRmap, which uses pyromap, a Smith-Waterman modification adapted to 454 sequencing errors. D-beta assignments were filtered using cutoffs set at the 99th percentile of alignment scores from simulated random sequences. The CDR3 was taken to be the amino acids lying between the conserved V-segment Y[YFLI]C motif and the J-segment [FW]GXGT motif. Repertoire diversity was estimated with a compound Poisson process model previously applied to large-scale EST data. A procedure for detecting cross-contamination was applied so that sample contamination could be argued against as the origin of shared CDR3s. The public reads were quality trimmed at Q25 with fastp and then assembled into clones with MiXCR by TCRdb, keeping productive beta chains. Rows with one shared CDR3 protein collapse into an entry with the most common genes and DNA. TCRdb's processing, not the study's, gives the V and J calls here. This sample lists about 9,000 distinct CDR3 sequences; roughly 54% were detected once. The ten largest account for approximately 5% of the sample.

The TCR was taken from a man aged 40-49 years in good health. The specimen sequenced was memory T cells sorted from blood. According to the study, the label for this sample's cell subset or site signals: CD45RA-RO+ memory T cells. The chain joins TRBV27 to TRBJ2-6; the D gene remains uncertain. This receptor carries the CDR3 CASSPQVSGSNVLTF. The base sequence is TGTGCCAGCAGCCCCCAGGTGTCTGGGTCCAACGTCCTGACTTTC.